This T cell receptor (beta chain) was found in a study of early T cells in non-severe SARS-CoV-2 infection. There are a few counts of this clonotype. The germline V gene has CDR1 SGHNT and CDR2 YENEEA. CDR3 size: 14 residues. V lost 4 bases, J lost 4 bases, and 14 bases lay in between. Using its own MiXCR run on the 5' RACE reads, TCRdb lists one record per CDR3 protein. This table has 100,000 or so distinct CDR3 sequences, around 13% appearing once. The chain employs TRBV11-3 and TRBJ2-7; D call uncertain. The TCR originated in an adult who was a healthcare worker with PCR-confirmed SARS-CoV-2 infection or an uninfected control (not recorded which). Sequences were obtained from whole blood. The CDR3 protein is CASSSHPWGYEQYF. DNA of the CDR3: TGTGCCAGCAGCTCCCACCCATGGGGATACGAGCAGTACTTC.